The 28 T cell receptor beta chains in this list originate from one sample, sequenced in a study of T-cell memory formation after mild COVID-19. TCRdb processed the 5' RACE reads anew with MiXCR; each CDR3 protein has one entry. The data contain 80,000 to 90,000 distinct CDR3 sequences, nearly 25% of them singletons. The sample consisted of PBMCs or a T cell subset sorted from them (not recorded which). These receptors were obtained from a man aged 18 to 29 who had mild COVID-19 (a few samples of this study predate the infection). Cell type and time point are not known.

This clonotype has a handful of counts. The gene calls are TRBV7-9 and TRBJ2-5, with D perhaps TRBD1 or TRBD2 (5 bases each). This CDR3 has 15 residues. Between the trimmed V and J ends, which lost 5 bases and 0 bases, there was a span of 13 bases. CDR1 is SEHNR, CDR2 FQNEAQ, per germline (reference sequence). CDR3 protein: CASSPPGRHQETQYF. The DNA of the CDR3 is TGTGCCAGCAGCCCCCCGGGACGGCACCAAGAGACCCAGTACTTC.

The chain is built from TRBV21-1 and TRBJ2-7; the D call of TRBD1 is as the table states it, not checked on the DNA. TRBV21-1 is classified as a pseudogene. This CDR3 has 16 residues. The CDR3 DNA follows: TGTGCCAGCAGCAAAGATCGGGACACGAGCACGATAGAGCAGTACGTC. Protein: CASSKDRDTSTIEQYV.

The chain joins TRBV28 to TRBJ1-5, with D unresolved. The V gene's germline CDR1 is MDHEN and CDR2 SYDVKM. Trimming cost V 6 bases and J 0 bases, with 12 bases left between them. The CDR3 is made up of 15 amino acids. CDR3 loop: CASRLTPYSNQPQHF. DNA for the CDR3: TGTGCCAGCAGGTTGACACCGTATAGCAATCAGCCCCAGCATTTT.

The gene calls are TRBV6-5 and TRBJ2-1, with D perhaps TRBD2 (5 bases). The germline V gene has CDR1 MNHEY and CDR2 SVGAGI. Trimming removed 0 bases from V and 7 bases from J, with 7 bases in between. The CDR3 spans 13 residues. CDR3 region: CASSYSRVNEQFF. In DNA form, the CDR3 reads TGTGCCAGCAGTTACTCGAGGGTGAATGAGCAGTTCTTC.

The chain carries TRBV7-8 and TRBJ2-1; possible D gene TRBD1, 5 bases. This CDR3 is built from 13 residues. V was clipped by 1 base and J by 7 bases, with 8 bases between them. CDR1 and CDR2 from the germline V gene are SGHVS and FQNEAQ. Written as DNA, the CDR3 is TGTGCCAGCAGCTTAGAGGGGTCGAATGAGCAGTTCTTC. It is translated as CASSLEGSNEQFF.

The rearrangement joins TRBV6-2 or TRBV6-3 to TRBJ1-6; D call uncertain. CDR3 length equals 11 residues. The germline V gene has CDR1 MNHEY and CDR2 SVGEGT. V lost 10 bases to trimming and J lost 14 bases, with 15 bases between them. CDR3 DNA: TGTGCCATCCGAATTGGGGAATCCCTCCACTTT. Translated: CAIRIGESLHF.

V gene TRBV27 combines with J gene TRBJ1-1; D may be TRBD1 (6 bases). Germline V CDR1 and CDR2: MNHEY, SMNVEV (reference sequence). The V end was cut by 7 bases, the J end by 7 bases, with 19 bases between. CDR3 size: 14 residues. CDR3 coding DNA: TGTGCCAGCACCATTAAGGGGGGAATTGGTGAAGCTTTCTTT. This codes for CASTIKGGIGEAFF.

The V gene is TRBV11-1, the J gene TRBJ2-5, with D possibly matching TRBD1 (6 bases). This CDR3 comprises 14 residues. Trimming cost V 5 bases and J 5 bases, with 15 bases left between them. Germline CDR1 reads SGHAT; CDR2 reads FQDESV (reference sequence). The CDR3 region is CASSETGSFETQYF. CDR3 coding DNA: TGTGCCAGCAGCGAAACAGGGTCCTTCGAGACCCAGTACTTC.

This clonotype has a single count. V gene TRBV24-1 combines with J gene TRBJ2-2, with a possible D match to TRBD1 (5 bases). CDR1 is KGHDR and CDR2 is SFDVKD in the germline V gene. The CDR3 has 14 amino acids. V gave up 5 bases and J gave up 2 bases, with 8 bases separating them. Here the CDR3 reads CATSAGPNTGELFF. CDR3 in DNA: TGTGCCACCAGTGCAGGGCCCAACACCGGGGAGCTGTTTTTT.

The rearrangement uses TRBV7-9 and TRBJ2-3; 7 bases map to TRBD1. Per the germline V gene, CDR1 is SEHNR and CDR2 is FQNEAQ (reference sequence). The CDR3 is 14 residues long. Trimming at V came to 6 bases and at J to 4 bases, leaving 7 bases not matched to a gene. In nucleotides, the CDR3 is TGTGCCAGCAGGGGAACGACAGGGCCAGATACGCAGTATTTT. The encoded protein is CASRGTTGPDTQYF.

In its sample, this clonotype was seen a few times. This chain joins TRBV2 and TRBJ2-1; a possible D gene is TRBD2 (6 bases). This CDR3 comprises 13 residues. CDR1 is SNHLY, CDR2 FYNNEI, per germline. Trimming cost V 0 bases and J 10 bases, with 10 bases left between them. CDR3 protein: CASSEAPGAEQFF. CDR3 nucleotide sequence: TGTGCCAGCAGTGAAGCGCCGGGAGCGGAGCAGTTCTTC.

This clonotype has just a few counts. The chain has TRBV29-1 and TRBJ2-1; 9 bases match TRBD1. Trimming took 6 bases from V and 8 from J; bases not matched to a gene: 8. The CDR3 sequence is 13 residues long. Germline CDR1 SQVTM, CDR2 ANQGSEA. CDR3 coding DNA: TGCAGCGTCCGACAGGGGGTGGGCGATGAGCAGTTCTTC. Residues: CSVRQGVGDEQFF.

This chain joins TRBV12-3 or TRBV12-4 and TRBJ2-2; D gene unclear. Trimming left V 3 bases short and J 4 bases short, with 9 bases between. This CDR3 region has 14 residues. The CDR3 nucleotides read TGTGCCAGCAGTTTGAACTTCGGCACCGGGGAGCTGTTTTTT. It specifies CASSLNFGTGELFF.

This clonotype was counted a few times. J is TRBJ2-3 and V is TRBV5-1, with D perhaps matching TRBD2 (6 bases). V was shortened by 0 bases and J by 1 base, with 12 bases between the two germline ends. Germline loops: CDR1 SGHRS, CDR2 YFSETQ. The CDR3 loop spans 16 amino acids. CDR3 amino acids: CASSLDRDSGTDTQYF. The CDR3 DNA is TGCGCCAGCAGCTTGGACCGGGACTCTGGCACAGATACGCAGTATTTT.

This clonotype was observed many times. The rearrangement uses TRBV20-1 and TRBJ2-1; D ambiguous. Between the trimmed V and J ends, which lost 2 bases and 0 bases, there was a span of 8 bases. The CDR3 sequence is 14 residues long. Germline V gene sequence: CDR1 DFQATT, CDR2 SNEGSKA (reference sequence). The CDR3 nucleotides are TGCAGTGCTAGAAAACTCGACTCCTACAATGAGCAGTTCTTC. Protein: CSARKLDSYNEQFF.

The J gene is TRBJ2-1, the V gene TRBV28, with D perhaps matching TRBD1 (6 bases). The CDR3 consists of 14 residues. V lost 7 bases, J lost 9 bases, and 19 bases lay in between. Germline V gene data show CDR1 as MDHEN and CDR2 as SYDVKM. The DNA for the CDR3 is TGTGCCAGCACCCGAACAGGGAGAGGTTTTGAGCAGTTCTTC. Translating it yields CASTRTGRGFEQFF.

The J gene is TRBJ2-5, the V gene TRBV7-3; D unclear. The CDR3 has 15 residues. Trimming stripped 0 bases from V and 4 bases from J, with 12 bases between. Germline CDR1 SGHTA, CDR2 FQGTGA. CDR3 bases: TGTGCCAGCAGCTTAACTCCTGGGTATGGAGAGACCCAGTACTTC. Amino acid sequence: CASSLTPGYGETQYF.

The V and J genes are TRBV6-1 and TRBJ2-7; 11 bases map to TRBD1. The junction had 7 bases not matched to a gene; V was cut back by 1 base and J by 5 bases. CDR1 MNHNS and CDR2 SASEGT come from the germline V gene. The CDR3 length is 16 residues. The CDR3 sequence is CASSEVYGTGGNEQYV. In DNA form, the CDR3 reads TGTGCCAGCAGTGAAGTATACGGGACAGGGGGGAACGAGCAGTACGTC.

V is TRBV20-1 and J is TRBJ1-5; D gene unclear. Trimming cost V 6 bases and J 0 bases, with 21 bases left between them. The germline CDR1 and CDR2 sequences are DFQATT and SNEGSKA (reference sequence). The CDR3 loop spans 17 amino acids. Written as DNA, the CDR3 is TGCAGTGCCGGGCAGGAGGGCGTTATATATAGCAATCAGCCCCAGCATTTT. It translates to CSAGQEGVIYSNQPQHF.

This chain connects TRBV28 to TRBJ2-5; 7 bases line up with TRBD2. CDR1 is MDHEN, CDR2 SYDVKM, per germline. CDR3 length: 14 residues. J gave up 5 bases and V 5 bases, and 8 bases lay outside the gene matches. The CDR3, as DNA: TGTGCCAGCAGTCAAATCGGGGAGGGGGAGACCCAGTACTTC. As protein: CASSQIGEGETQYF. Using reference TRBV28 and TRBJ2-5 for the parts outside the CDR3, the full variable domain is DVKVTQSSRYLVKRTGEKVFLECVQDMDHENMFWYRQDPGLGLRLIYFSYDVKMKEKGDIPEGYSVSREKKERFSLILESASTNQTSMYLCASSQIGEGETQYFGPGTRLLVL.

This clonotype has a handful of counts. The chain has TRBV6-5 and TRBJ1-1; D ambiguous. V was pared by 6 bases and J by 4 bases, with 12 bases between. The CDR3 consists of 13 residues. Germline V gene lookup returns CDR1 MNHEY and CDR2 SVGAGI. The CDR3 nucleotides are TGTGCCAGCAGCCCTTCGAGTGGCACTGAAGCTTTCTTT. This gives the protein CASSPSSGTEAFF.

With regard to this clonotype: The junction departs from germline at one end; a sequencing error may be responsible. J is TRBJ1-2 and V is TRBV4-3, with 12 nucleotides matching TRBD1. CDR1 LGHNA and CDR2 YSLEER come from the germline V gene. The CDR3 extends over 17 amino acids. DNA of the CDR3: TGCGACAGCAGCCAAATGACCTCGGGACAGGGGGCGCGAGGCTACACCTTC. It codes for CDSSQMTSGQGARGYTF.

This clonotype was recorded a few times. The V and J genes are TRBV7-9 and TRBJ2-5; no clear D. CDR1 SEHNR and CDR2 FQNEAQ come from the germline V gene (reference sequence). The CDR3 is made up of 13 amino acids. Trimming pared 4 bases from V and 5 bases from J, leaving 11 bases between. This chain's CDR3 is CASSWASSETQYF. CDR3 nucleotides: TGTGCCAGCAGCTGGGCGTCTTCGGAGACCCAGTACTTC.

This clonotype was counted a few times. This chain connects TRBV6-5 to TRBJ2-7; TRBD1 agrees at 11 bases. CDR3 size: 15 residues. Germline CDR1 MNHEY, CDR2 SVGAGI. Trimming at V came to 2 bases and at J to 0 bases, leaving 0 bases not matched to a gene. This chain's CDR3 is CASSYGTGGSYEQYF. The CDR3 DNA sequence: TGTGCCAGCAGTTACGGGACAGGGGGCTCCTACGAGCAGTACTTC.

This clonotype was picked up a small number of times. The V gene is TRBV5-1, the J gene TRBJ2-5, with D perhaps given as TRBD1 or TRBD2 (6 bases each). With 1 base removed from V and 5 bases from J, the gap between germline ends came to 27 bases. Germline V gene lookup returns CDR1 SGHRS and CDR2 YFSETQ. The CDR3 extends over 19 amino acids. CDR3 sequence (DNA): TGCGCCAGCAGCTTGTTTCCCGCCTGGGGGGCGGGGACGGGGGAGACCCAGTACTTC. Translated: CASSLFPAWGAGTGETQYF.

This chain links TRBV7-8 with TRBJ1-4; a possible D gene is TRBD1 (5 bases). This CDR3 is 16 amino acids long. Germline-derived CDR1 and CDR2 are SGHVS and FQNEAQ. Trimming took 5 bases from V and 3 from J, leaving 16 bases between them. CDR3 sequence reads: CASSLDQGVANEKLFF. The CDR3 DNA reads TGTGCCAGCAGCCTTGATCAGGGCGTAGCTAATGAAAAACTGTTTTTT.

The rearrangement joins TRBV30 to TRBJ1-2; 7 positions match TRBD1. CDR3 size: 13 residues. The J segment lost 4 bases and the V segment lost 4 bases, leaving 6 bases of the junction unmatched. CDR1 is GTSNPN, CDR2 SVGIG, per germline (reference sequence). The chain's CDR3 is CAWNPTGTYGYTF. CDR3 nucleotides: TGTGCCTGGAATCCGACAGGGACCTATGGCTACACCTTC.

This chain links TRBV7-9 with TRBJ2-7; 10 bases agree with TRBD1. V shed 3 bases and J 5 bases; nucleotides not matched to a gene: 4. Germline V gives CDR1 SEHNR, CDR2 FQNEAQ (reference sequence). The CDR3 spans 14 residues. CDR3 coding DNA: TGTGCCAGCAGCTTGAGGGACAGGGGAGACGAGCAGTACGTC. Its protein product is CASSLRDRGDEQYV.